Listed below are T cell receptor beta chains from one sample, sequenced in a study of T cell responses to AZD1222 COVID-19 vaccine. Data came from immunoSEQ multiplex PCR; TCRdb stores just in-frame clones and leaves some out. The sample lists about 84,000 clones, 80% to 95% occurring once. This sample comprised peripheral blood, obtained 28 days after the second AZD1222 dose. These receptors came from an adult who received the AZD1222 COVID-19 vaccine. CDR3s include the opening cysteine and the closing phenylalanine or tryptophan. The D gene is left open where the match is weak. The listing skips clone size in some rows; elsewhere it reads once, few, many or a size class.

V	D	J	length	size	DNA	CDR3
TRBV9	TRBD2	TRBJ2-1	16	NA	TGTGCCAGCAGCCCGGGGACTAGCGGGAGAGGGGATGAGCAGTTCTTC	CASSPGTSGRGDEQFF
TRBV9	NA	TRBJ2-1	14	NA	TGTGCCAGCAGCGTAGGGGGCCTTGACAATGAGCAGTTCTTC	CASSVGGLDNEQFF
TRBV5-1	TRBD2	TRBJ2-7	14	NA	TGCGCCAGCAGCTTGACGGGAGGTACGGGCGAGCAGTACTTC	CASSLTGGTGEQYF
TRBV30	TRBD1	TRBJ1-2	15	NA	TGTGCCTGGCTTAACAGGGGATTAGCTAACTATGGCTACACCTTC	CAWLNRGLANYGYTF
TRBV2	TRBD1	TRBJ1-2	14	few	TGTGCCAGCAGTTTACCTCAGGGGGCGGTCGGCTACACCTTC	CASSLPQGAVGYTF
TRBV7-9	TRBD2	TRBJ2-3	15	NA	TGTGCCAGCAGCCCGACTAGCGGGTTCACAGATACGCAGTATTTT	CASSPTSGFTDTQYF
TRBV2	NA	TRBJ2-7	13	NA	TGTGCCAGCTCCCGGACGGCCCCCTACGAGCAGTACTTC	CASSRTAPYEQYF
TRBV27	NA	TRBJ2-7	13	NA	TGTGCCAGCAGTTTCGGGTTTGCCTACGAGCAGTACTTC	CASSFGFAYEQYF
TRBV9	TRBD1	TRBJ1-5	15	NA	TGTGCCAGCAACCTTGCAGGGGGTCGCAATCAGCCCCAGCATTTT	CASNLAGGRNQPQHF
TRBV10-3	NA	TRBJ1-5	13	NA	TGTGCCATCAGGGGAGACCTGAATCAGCCCCAGCATTTT	CAIRGDLNQPQHF
TRBV28	NA	TRBJ1-4	12	NA	TGTGCCACCTGGGAGACTAATGAAAAACTGTTTTTT	CATWETNEKLFF
TRBV14	NA	TRBJ1-4	15	NA	TGTGCCAGCAGCCAGGGGCTTGCAACTAATGAAAAACTGTTTTTT	CASSQGLATNEKLFF
TRBV9	TRBD1	TRBJ1-2	13	NA	TGTGCCAGCAGCCCGGACAGGGTTGGTGGCTACACCTTC	CASSPDRVGGYTF
TRBV18	NA	TRBJ1-1	15	NA	TGTGCCAGCTCACCACCTGTTTCACTGAACACTGAAGCTTTCTTT	CASSPPVSLNTEAFF
TRBV24-1	TRBD1	TRBJ2-7	13	NA	TGTGCCACCAGTGGGGACAGTACCTACGAGCAGTACTTC	CATSGDSTYEQYF
TRBV24-1	NA	TRBJ2-1	16	NA	TGTGCCACCAGTGACCCAAGCGGACTAAACTACAATGAGCAGTTCTTC	CATSDPSGLNYNEQFF
TRBV7-2	NA	TRBJ2-4	14	NA	TGTGCCAGCAGCTTAGGGGGAGTTGAGAACATTCAGTACTTC	CASSLGGVENIQYF
TRBV27	NA	TRBJ2-7	15	NA	TGTGCCAGCAGTTCGGTAGATGGGGTGGCCTACGAGCAGTACTTC	CASSSVDGVAYEQYF
TRBV28	TRBD1	TRBJ1-1	15	NA	TGTGCCAGCAGCCCGACAGGGGCGAGGAACACTGAAGCTTTCTTT	CASSPTGARNTEAFF
TRBV7-2	NA	TRBJ2-2	12	NA	TGTGCCAGCAGCTTAGGCACCGGGGAGCTGTTTTTT	CASSLGTGELFF
TRBV11-1	NA	TRBJ2-1	14	NA	TGTGCCAGCAGCTTAGGGACAGCGGACAATGAGCAGTTCTTC	CASSLGTADNEQFF
TRBV14	TRBD2	TRBJ2-3	16	NA	TGTGCCAGCAGCCCACTCGTCGGGGGGGGGACAGATACGCAGTATTTT	CASSPLVGGGTDTQYF
TRBV28	NA	TRBJ2-3	12	few	TGTGCCAGCAGTTTCGGAGCAGATACGCAGTATTTT	CASSFGADTQYF
TRBV18	TRBD1	TRBJ1-1	15	once	TGTGCCAGCTCACCTAGACAGGGCGGGAACACTGAAGCTTTCTTT	CASSPRQGGNTEAFF
TRBV28	NA	TRBJ2-7	14	NA	TGTGCCAGCAACGGTCGGGACTCAACCTACGAGCAGTACTTC	CASNGRDSTYEQYF
TRBV29-1	TRBD2	TRBJ2-2	16	medium-sized	TGCAGCGCTGGGGGTAGCGGGAGCTTGGGGACCGGGGAGCTGTTTTTT	CSAGGSGSLGTGELFF
TRBV4-1	NA	TRBJ1-1	15	few	TGCGCCAGCAGCCAACAGCCCCAGGGTCTAACTGAAGCTTTCTTT	CASSQQPQGLTEAFF
TRBV9	NA	TRBJ1-2	14	NA	TGTGCCAGCAGCGTAGGGTTAGGGGGGTATGGCTACACCTTC	CASSVGLGGYGYTF
TRBV10-1	NA	TRBJ2-7	13	NA	TGCGCCAGTCAAGGGGCAGGGAGCCACGAGCAGTACTTC	CASQGAGSHEQYF
TRBV25-1	TRBD2	TRBJ2-2	15	NA	TGTGCCAGCATGTTAGCGGGGGGGCCAGACGGGGAGCTGTTTTTT	CASMLAGGPDGELFF
TRBV11-2	NA	TRBJ1-2	14	once	TGTGCCAGCAGCTTCACGGCCGAGGCCTATGGCTACACCTTC	CASSFTAEAYGYTF
TRBV6-1	NA	TRBJ2-7	15	NA	TGTGCCAGCAGTGATTGGGGTGGAGCCTCCTACGAGCAGTACTTC	CASSDWGGASYEQYF
TRBV6-5	NA	TRBJ2-7	15	few	TGTGCCAGCAGCGCCGTGGGGGGAGCCTCCTACGAGCAGTACTTC	CASSAVGGASYEQYF
TRBV4-1	NA	TRBJ1-2	13	NA	TGCGCCAGCAGCCAAGGAAGAGCCTTTGGCTACACCTTC	CASSQGRAFGYTF
TRBV6-5	TRBD1	TRBJ2-7	15	NA	TGTGCCAGCAGTTACTCAGGGACAGGGGTATCTGAGCAGTACTTC	CASSYSGTGVSEQYF
TRBV6-5	NA	TRBJ2-5	12	NA	TGTGCCAGCAACCCTGGGGGGGAGACCCAGTACTTC	CASNPGGETQYF
TRBV9	TRBD2	TRBJ2-2	17	few	TGTGCCAGCAGCTCCCGGGTAGCGGGGGCCAACACCGGGGAGCTGTTTTTT	CASSSRVAGANTGELFF
TRBV9	NA	TRBJ1-5	13	NA	TGTGCCAGCAGCACTTATAGCAATCAGCCCCAGCATTTT	CASSTYSNQPQHF
TRBV18	NA	TRBJ2-1	14	once	TGTGCCAGCTCACCACTCCCTACGAACAATGAGCAGTTCTTC	CASSPLPTNNEQFF
TRBV4-2	NA	TRBJ1-2	16	NA	TGTGCCAGCAGCCAAGATCTGGGCCCCTATAACTATGGCTACACCTTC	CASSQDLGPYNYGYTF
TRBV9	NA	TRBJ1-1	13	NA	TGTGCCAGCAGCGTAGTAACAGGTTCGGAAGCTTTCTTT	CASSVVTGSEAFF
TRBV19	NA	TRBJ1-5	11	NA	TGTGCCAGTATTGGCAGGGGCCCCCAGCATTTT	CASIGRGPQHF
TRBV9	NA	TRBJ1-2	16	NA	TGTGCCAGCAGCGGTGATCGGAGAGCCCGGGACACCATTTTCACCTTC	CASSGDRRARDTIFTF
TRBV11-2	TRBD2	TRBJ2-1	19	NA	TGTGCCAGCAGCTTAGATCGCCCCCGACGCGGGGGGGCCTACAATGAGCAGTTCTTC	CASSLDRPRRGGAYNEQFF
TRBV29-1	NA	TRBJ1-2	13	once	TGCAGCGTGTCCATTGGGGGGGACTATGGCTACACCTTC	CSVSIGGDYGYTF
TRBV3-1/TRBV3-2	NA	TRBJ2-5	16	NA	TGTGCCAGCAGCCGGGTCGACGGGAGTGATTTGGAGACCCAGTACTTC	CASSRVDGSDLETQYF
TRBV7-3	NA	TRBJ1-1	14	NA	TGTGCCAGCAGCAGCGGTAGGAAGACGGCTGAAGCTTTCTTT	CASSSGRKTAEAFF
TRBV2	NA	TRBJ2-7	12	NA	TGTGCCAGCAGTGAAGGCGCCTACGAGCAGTACTTC	CASSEGAYEQYF
TRBV18	NA	TRBJ1-5	14	NA	TGTGCCAGCTCACCCTTCCGTGACGATCAGCCCCAGCATTTT	CASSPFRDDQPQHF
TRBV2	NA	TRBJ1-2	14	NA	TGTGCCAGCAGCCCGAATAGGCTTATCCGGGGCTACACCTTC	CASSPNRLIRGYTF
TRBV24-1	NA	TRBJ2-1	11	NA	TGTGCCACCAGTGACCGGTGGGAGCAGTTCTTC	CATSDRWEQFF
TRBV27	TRBD2	TRBJ2-3	15	NA	TGTGCCAGCCGGAACGGGACTAGCAACACAGATACGCAGTATTTT	CASRNGTSNTDTQYF
TRBV30	NA	TRBJ1-3	12	NA	TGTGCCTGGAGTCAGGCTCGGGACACCATATATTTT	CAWSQARDTIYF
TRBV19	TRBD1	TRBJ1-1	15	NA	TGTGCCAGTATCGGGGACAGGGAGGGCAACACTGAAGCTTTCTTT	CASIGDREGNTEAFF
TRBV27	NA	TRBJ2-3	17	once	TGTGCCAGCAGTACCGGGGACTCGCGGGGGCTCTCCGATACGCAGTATTTT	CASSTGDSRGLSDTQYF